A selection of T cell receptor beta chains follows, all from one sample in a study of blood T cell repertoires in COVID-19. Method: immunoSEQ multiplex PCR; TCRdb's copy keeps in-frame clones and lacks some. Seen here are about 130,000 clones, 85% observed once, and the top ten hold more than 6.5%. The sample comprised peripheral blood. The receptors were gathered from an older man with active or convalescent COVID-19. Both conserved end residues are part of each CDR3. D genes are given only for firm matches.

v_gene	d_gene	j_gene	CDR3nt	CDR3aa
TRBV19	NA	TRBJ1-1	TGTGCCAGTAGTATCAATACAGGGCTCACTGAAGCTTTCTTT	CASSINTGLTEAFF
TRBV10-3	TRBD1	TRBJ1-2	TGTGCCACTCGGACAGGGACGGGCTATGGCTACACCTTC	CATRTGTGYGYTF
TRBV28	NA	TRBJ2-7	TGTGCCAGCACCGCCCAGGTTCCCTACGAGCAGTACTTC	CASTAQVPYEQYF
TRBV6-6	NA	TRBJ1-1	TGTGCCAGCAGTTACCATAACACTGAAGCTTTCTTT	CASSYHNTEAFF
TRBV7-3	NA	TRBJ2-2	TGTGCCAGCAGCTTGGGGGGAGTAAACACCGGGGAGCTGTTTTTT	CASSLGGVNTGELFF
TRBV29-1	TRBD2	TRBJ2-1	TGCAGCGTTGCAGGCTTCCCGGGGGGCTACAATGAGCAGTTCTTC	CSVAGFPGGYNEQFF
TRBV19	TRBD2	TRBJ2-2	TGTGCCAGTAGTATTTATAGCGGGAGAAACACCGGGGAGCTGTTTTTT	CASSIYSGRNTGELFF
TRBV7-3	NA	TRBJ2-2	TGTGCCAGCATCTTAATTCGGTCCTGGCAGGCCACCGGGGAGCTGTTTTTT	CASILIRSWQATGELFF
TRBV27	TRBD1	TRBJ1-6	TGTGCCAGCAGGACTCCGGGACAGAATAATTCACCCCTCCACTTT	CASRTPGQNNSPLHF
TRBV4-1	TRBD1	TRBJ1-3	TGCGCCAGCAAAAATACAGGGGGCTCTGGAAACACCATATATTTT	CASKNTGGSGNTIYF
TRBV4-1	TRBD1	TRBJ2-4	TGCGCCAGCAGCCAATGGGACAGGGGGCTTAACATTCAGTACTTC	CASSQWDRGLNIQYF
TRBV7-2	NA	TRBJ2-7	TGTGCCAGCAGCTCCTCTCCCTCCTACGAGCAGTACTTC	CASSSSPSYEQYF
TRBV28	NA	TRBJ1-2	TGTGCCAGCAGTTTCGGGGGGGTCTATGGCTACACCTTC	CASSFGGVYGYTF
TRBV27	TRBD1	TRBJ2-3	TGTGCCAGCAGCGGAACAGGGGCCAGAGATACGCAGTATTTT	CASSGTGARDTQYF